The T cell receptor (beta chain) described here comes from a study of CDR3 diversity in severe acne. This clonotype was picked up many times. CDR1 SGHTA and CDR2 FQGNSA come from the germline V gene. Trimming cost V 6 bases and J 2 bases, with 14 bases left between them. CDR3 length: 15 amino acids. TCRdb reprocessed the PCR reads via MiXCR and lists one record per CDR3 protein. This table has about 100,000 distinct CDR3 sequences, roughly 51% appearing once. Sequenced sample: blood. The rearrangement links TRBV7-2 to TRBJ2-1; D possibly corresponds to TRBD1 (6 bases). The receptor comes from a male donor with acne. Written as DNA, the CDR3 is TGTGCCAGCAGTCAACAGGGTTTCACCTACAATGAGCAGTTCTTC. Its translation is CASSQQGFTYNEQFF.